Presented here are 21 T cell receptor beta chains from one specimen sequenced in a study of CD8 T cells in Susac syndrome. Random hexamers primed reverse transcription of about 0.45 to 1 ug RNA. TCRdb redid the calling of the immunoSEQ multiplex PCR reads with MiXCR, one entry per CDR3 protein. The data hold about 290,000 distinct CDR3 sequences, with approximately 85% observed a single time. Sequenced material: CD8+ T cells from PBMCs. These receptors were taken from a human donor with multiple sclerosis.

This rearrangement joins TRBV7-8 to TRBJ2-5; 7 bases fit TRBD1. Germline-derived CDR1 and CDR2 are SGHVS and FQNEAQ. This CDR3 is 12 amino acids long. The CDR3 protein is CAVRGGEETQYF. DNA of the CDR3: TGTGCGGTCAGAGGGGGCGAAGAGACCCAGTACTTC.

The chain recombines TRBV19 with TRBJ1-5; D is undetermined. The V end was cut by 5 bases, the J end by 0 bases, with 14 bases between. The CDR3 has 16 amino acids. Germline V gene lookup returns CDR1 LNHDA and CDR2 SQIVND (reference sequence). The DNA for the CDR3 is TGTGCCAGTAGTTCTCCTGAACGGATTAGCAATCAGCCCCAGCATTTT. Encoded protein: CASSSPERISNQPQHF.

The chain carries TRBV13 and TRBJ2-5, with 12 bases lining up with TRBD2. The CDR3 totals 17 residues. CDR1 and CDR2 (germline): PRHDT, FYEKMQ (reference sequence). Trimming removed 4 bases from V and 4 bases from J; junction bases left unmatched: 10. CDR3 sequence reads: CASSSRLAGVGPETQYF. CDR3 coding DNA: TGTGCCAGCAGCTCAAGACTAGCGGGAGTCGGGCCAGAGACCCAGTACTTC.

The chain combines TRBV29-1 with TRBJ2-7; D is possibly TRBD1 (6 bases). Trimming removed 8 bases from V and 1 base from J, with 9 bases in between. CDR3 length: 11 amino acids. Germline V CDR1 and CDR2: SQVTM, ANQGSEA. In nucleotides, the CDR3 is TGCAGCCACAGGGATTCCTACGAGCAGTACTTC. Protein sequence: CSHRDSYEQYF.

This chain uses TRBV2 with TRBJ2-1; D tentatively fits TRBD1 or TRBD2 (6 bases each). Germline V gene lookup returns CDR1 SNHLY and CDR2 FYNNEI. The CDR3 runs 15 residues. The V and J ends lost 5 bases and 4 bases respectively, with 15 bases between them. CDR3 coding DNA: TGTGCCAGCAGTCCAACTAGCCAGGGGTACAATGAGCAGTTCTTC. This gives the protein CASSPTSQGYNEQFF.

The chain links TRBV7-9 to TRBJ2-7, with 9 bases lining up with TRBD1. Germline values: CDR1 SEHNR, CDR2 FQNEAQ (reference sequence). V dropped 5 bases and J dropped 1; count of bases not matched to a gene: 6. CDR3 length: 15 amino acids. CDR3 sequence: CASSVGQGESYEQYF. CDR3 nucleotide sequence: TGTGCCAGCAGCGTGGGACAGGGCGAATCCTACGAGCAGTACTTC.

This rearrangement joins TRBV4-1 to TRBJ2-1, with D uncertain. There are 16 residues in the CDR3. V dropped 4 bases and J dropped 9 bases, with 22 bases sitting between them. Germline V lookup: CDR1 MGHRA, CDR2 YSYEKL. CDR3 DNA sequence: TGCGCCAGCAGCCCCTCGAATCCCCTCGTTGATCTTGAGCAGTTCTTC. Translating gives CASSPSNPLVDLEQFF.

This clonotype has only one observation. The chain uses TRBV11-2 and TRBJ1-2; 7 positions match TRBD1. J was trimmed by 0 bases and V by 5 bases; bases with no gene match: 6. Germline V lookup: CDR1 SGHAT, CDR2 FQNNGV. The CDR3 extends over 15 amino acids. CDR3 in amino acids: CASSPTGAPNYGYTF. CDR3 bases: TGTGCCAGCAGCCCCACAGGGGCCCCTAACTATGGCTACACCTTC. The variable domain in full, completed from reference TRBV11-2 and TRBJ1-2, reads EAGVAQSPRYKIIEKRQSVAFWCNPISGHATLYWYQQILGQGPKLLIQFQNNGVVDDSQLPKDRFSAERLKGVDSTLKIQPAKLEDSAVYLCASSPTGAPNYGYTFGSGTRLTVV.

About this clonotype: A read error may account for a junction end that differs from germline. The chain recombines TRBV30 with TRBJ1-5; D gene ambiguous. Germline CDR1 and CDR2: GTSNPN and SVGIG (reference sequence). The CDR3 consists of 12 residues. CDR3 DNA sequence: TGTGCCTTGAGTGTAAGAAGTCAGCCCCAGCATTTT. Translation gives CALSVRSQPQHF.

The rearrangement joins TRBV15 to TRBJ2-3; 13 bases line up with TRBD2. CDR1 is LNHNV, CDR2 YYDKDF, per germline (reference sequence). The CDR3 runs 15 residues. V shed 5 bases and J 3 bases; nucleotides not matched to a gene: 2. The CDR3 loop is CATSGLAGETDTQYF. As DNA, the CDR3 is TGTGCCACCAGCGGACTAGCGGGGGAGACAGATACGCAGTATTTT.

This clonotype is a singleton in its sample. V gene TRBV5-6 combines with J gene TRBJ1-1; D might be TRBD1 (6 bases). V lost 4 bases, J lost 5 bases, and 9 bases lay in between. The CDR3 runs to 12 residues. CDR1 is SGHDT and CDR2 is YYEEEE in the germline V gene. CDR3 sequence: CASSQQGTEAFF. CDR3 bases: TGTGCCAGCAGCCAACAGGGTACTGAAGCTTTCTTT. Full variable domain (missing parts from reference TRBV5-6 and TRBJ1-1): DAGVTQSPTHLIKTRGQQVTLRCSPKSGHDTVSWYQQALGQGPQFIFQYYEEEERQRGNFPDRFSGHQFPNYSSELNVNALLLGDSALYLCASSQQGTEAFFGQGTRLTVV.

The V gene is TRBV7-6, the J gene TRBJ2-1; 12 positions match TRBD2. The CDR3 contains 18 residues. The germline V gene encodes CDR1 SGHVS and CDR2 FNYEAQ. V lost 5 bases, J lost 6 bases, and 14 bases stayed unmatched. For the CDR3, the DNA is TGTGCCAGCAGCCAGGTCGCCGATCTAGCGGGAGGGCCCAATGAGCAGTTCTTC. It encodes CASSQVADLAGGPNEQFF.

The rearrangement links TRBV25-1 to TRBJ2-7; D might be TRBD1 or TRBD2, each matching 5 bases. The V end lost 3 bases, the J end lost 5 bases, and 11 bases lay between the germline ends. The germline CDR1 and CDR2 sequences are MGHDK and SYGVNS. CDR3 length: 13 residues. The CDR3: CASSDARDHEQYF. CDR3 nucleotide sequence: TGTGCCAGCAGTGATGCCCGGGACCACGAGCAGTACTTC.

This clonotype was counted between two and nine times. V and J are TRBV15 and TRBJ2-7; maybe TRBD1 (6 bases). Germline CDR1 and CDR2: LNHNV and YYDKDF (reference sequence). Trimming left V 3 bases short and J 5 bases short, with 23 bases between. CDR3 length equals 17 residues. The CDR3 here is CATSSTRSPRGVNEQYF. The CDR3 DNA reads TGTGCCACCAGCAGCACCCGTTCCCCCAGGGGCGTCAACGAGCAGTACTTC. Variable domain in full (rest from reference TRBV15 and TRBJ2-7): DAMVIQNPRYQVTQFGKPVTLSCSQTLNHNVMYWYQQKSSQAPKLLFHYYDKDFNNEADTPDNFQSRRPNTSFCFLDIRSPGLGDTAMYLCATSSTRSPRGVNEQYFGPGTRLTVT.

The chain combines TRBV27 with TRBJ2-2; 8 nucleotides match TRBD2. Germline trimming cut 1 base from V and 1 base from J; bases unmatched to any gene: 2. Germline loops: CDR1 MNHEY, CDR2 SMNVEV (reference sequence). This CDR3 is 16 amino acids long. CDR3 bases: TGTGCCAGCAGTTTATTACTAGCGGAGAACACCGGGGAGCTGTTTTTT. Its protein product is CASSLLLAENTGELFF.

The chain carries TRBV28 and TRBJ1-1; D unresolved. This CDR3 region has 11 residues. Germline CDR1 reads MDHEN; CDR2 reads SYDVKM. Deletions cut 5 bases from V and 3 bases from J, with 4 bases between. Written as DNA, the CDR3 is TGTGCCAGCAGTGAATACACTGAAGCTTTCTTT. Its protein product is CASSEYTEAFF.

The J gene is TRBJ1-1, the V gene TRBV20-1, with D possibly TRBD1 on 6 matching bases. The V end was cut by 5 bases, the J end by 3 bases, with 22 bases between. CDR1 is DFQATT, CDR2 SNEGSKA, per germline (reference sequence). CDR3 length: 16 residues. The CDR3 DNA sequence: TGCAGTGCTTACTGGATGGAAACAGGGTTGGACACTGAAGCTTTCTTT. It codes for CSAYWMETGLDTEAFF.

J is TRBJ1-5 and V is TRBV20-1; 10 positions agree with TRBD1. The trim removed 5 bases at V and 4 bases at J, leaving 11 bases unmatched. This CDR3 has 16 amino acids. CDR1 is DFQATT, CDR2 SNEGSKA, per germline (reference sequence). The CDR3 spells CSAPTGGGVGNQPQHF. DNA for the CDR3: TGCAGTGCTCCGACAGGGGGCGGAGTTGGGAATCAGCCCCAGCATTTT.

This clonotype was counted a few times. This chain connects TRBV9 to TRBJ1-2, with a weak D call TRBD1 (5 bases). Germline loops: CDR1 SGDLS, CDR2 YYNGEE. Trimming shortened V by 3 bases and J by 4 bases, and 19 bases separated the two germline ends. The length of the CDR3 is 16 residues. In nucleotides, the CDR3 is TGTGCCAGCAGCGGGGGGTTAGGGAGCGGAGTCTATGGCTACACCTTC. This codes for CASSGGLGSGVYGYTF.

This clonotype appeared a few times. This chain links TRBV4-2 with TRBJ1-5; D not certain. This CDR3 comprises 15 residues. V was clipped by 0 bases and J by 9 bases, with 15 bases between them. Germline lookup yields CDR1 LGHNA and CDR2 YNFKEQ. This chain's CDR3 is CASSQEGWGGRPQHF. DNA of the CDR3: TGTGCCAGCAGCCAAGAGGGGTGGGGTGGGAGGCCCCAGCATTTT.

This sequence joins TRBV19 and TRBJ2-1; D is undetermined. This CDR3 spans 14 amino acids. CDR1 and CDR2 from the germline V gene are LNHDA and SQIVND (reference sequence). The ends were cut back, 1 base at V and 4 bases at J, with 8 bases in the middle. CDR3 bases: TGTGCCAGTAGTATAGGATACGGTTACAATGAGCAGTTCTTC. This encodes CASSIGYGYNEQFF. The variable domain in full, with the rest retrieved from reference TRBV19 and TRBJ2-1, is DGGITQSPKYLFRKEGQNVTLSCEQNLNHDAMYWYRQDPGQGLRLIYYSQIVNDFQKGDIAEGYSVSREKKESFPLTVTSAQKNPTAFYLCASSIGYGYNEQFFGPGTRLTVL.